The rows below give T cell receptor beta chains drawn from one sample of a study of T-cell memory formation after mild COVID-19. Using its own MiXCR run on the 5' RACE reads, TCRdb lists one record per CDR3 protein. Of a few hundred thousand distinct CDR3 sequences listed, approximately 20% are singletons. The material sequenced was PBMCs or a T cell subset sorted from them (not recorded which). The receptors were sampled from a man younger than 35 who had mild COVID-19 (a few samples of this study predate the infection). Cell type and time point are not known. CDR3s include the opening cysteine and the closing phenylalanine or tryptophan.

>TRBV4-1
CASSKVSWGRYGYTF
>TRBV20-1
CSASGFAKNIQYF
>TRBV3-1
CASSQNDRGTEAFF
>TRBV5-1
CASSFRQGGNTIYF
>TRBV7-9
CASSLSGQNYGYTF
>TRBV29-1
CSVRGAKETQYF
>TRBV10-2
CASLERLAGGQSKNIQYF
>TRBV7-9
CADLALANTGELFF
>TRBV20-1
CSARGQGAYETQYF
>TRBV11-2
CASRSQGPINEQFF
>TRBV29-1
CSVVIPGQRYEQYF
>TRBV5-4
CASSHSGRGLSSYNEQFF
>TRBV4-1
CASSAPRGGNTQYF
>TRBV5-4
CASSSDLAGGQNIQYF
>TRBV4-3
CASSQGRDRNF
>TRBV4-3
CASRAAGDRVTEAFF
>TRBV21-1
CASSPRPGQGNPIHTGELFF
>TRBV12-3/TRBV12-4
CASSLTGEPEAFF
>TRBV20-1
CSAAPYLGGSYEQYF
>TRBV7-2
CASTPAREGQETQYF
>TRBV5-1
CASSSQGDTEAFF
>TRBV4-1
CASSQGGGQSYEQFF
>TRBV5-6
CASSIQGRRNTIYF
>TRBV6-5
CASGRAGGPNEQFF
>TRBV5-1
CASSAAGISDTQYF
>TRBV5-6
CASSLGAGSSYNEQFF
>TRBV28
CASRVDGGEEFF
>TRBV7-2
CASSFPHGGGSTGELFF
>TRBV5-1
CASSLVSATEAFF
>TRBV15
CATSRGQVAGDLKETQYF
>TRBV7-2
CASSLARGGNGYTF
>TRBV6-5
CASSYFGGRGEAFF
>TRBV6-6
CASSLGRGNNEQFF
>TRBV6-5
CASTPGDSREQYF
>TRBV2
CASRGEINQPQHF
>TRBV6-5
CASSWRGRADTQYF
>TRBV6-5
CASRLTYRDQPQHF
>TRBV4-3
CASSQEPTGFGELFF
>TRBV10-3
CAISESSGGLQETQYF